The clone carrying this T cell receptor (beta chain) turned up a few times. This sample stems from a study of TIL therapy for anti-PD-1-resistant metastatic lung cancer. The time point: pre-treatment sample, taken before nivolumab and TIL therapy. This was the immunoSEQ v3 assay. Only in-frame clones appear in the TCRdb table, and some are missing; sequencing was by immunoSEQ multiplex PCR. Found here are approximately 20,000 clones, about three quarters of them singletons; the top ten hold roughly 6.8%. The V gene's germline CDR1 is SQVTM and CDR2 ANQGSEA. Trimming removed 7 bases from V and 4 bases from J, with 13 bases in between. This CDR3 comprises 12 residues.

The starting material was blood, obtained at baseline. The receptor comes from a person aged 25-80 years with non-small cell lung cancer. The rearrangement joins TRBV29-1 to TRBJ1-2; no clear D gene. The CDR3 loop is CSADVRLYGYTF. DNA of the CDR3: TGCAGCGCCGATGTACGGCTCTATGGCTACACCTTC.